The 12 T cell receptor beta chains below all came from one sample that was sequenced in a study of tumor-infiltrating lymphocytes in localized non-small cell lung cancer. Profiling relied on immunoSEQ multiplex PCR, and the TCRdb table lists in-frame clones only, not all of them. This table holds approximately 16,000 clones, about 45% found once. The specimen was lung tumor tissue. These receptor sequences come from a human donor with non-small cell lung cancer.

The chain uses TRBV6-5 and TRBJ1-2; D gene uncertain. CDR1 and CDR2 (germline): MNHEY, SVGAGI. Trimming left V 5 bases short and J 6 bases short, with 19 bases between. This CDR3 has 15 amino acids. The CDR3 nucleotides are TGTGCCAGCAGTACCCCGGTAACGGGTCGAAATGGCTACACCTTC. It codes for CASSTPVTGRNGYTF.

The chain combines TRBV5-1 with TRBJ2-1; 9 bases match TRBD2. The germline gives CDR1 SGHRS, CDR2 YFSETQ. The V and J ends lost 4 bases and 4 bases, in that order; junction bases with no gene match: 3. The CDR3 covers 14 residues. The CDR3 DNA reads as TGCGCCAGCAGCGTAGCGGGGGTGTACAATGAGCAGTTCTTC. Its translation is CASSVAGVYNEQFF.

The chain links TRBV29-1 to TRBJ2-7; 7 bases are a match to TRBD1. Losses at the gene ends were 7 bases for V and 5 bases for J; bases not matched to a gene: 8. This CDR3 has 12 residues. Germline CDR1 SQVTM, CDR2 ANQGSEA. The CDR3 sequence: CSAAGTANEQYF. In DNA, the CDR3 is TGCAGCGCCGCCGGGACAGCTAACGAGCAGTACTTC.

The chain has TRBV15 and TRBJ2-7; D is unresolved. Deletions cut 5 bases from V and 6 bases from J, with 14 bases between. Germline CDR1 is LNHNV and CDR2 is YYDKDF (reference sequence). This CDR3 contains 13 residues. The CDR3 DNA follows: TGTGCCACCAGCCGTACGTCCGACTCCGAGCAGTACTTC. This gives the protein CATSRTSDSEQYF.

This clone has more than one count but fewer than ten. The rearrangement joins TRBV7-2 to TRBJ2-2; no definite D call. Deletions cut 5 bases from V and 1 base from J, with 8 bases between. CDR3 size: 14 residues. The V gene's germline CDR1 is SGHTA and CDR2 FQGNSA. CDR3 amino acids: CASSPQKNTGELFF. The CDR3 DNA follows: TGTGCCAGCAGCCCACAAAAGAACACCGGGGAGCTGTTTTTT.

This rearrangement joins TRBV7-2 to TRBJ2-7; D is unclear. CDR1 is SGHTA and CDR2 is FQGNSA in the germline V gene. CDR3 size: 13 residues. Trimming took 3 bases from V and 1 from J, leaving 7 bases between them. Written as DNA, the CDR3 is TGTGCCAGCAGCTTGGGCAGGTCCTACGAGCAGTACTTC. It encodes CASSLGRSYEQYF.

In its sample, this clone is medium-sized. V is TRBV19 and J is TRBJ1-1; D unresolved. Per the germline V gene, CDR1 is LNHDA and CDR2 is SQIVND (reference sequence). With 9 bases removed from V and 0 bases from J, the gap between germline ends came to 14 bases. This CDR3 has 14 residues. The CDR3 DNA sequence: TGTGCCAGCCTTGACCGAACCGTGAACACTGAAGCTTTCTTT. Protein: CASLDRTVNTEAFF.

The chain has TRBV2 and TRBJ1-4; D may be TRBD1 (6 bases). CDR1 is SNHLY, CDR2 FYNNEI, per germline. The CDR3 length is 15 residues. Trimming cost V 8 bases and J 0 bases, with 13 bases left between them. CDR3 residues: CASVGQGTTNEKLFF. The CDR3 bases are TGTGCCAGCGTCGGTCAGGGGACAACTAATGAAAAACTGTTTTTT. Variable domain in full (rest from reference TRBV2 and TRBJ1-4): EPEVTQTPSHQVTQMGQEVILRCVPISNHLYFYWYRQILGQKVEFLVSFYNNEISEKSEIFDDQFSVERPDGSNFTLKIRSTKLEDSAMYFCASVGQGTTNEKLFFGSGTQLSVL.

CDR3 protein: CASSQDGGTQAEQYF. As DNA, the CDR3 is TGCGCCAGCAGCCAAGATGGGGGGACCCAGGCCGAGCAGTACTTC. The chain uses TRBV4-1 and TRBJ2-7, with TRBD2 as a possible D gene (6 bases). This CDR3 is 15 amino acids long. V lost 0 bases and J 6 bases, leaving 15 bases between the germline ends. Germline V gene lookup returns CDR1 MGHRA and CDR2 YSYEKL.

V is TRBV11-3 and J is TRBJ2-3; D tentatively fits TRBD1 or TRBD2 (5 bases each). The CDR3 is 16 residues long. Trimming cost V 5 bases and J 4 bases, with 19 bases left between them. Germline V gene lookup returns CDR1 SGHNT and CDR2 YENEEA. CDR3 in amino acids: CASSEPGLSESDTQYF. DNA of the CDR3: TGTGCCAGCAGCGAGCCGGGGCTTAGCGAATCAGATACGCAGTATTTT.

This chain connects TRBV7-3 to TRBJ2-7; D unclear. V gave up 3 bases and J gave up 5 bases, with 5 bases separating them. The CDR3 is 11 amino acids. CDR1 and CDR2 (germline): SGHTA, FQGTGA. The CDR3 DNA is TGTGCCAGCAGCTTTAGAAACGAGCAGTACTTC. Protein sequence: CASSFRNEQYF.

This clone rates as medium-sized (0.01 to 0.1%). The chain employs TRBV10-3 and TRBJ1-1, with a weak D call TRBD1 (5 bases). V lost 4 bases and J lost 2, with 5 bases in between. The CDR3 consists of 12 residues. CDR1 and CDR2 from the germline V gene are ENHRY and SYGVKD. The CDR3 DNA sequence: TGTGCCATCAGTGGGACAAACACTGAAGCTTTCTTT. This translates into CAISGTNTEAFF.